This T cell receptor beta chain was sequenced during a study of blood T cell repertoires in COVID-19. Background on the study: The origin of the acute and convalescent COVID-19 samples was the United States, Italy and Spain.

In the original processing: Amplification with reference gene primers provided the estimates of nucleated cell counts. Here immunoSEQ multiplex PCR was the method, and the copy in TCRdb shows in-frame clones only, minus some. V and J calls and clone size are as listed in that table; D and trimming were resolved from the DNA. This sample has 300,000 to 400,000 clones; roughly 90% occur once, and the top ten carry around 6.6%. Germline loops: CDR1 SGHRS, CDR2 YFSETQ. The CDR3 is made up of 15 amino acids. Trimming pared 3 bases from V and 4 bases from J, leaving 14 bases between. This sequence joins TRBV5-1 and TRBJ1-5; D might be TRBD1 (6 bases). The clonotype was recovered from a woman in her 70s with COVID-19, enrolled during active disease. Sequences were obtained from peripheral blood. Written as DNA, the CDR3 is TGCGCCAGCAGCTATCAACCGGGACAAAATCAGCCCCAGCATTTT. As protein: CASSYQPGQNQPQHF.